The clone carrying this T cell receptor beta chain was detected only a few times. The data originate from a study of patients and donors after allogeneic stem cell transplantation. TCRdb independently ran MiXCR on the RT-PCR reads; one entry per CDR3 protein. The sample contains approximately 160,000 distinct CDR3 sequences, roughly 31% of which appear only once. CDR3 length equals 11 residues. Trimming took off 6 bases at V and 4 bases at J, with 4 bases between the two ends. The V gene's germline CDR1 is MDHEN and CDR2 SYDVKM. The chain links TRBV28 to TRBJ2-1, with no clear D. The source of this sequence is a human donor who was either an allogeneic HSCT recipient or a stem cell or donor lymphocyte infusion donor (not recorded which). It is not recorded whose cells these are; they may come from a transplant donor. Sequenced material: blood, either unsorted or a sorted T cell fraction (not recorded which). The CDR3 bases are TGTGCCAGCAGCAAATACAATGAGCAGTTCTTC. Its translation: CASSKYNEQFF.